This T cell receptor (beta chain) was sequenced for a study of T cell changes during pregnancy in multiple sclerosis. V was clipped by 5 bases and J by 3 bases, with 13 bases between them. Per the germline V gene, CDR1 is SGHVS and CDR2 is FQNEAQ. The CDR3 is made up of 14 amino acids. The assay was immunoSEQ multiplex PCR, and TCRdb's table has in-frame clones only and misses some. The table shows 60,000 or so clones, with 90% to 95% occurring only once. The sequence was obtained from a female donor with multiple sclerosis, enrolled in a pregnancy study. V is TRBV7-8 and J is TRBJ1-2, with a weak D call TRBD1 (5 bases). The material was peripheral blood, obtained before pregnancy. The CDR3 is CASSASGDYYGYTF. CDR3 in DNA: TGTGCCAGCAGCGCGTCGGGGGACTACTATGGCTACACCTTC.